This T cell receptor (beta chain) came from a study of cytomegalovirus exposure and HLA in healthy donors. Study details: Drawn from HLA-typed donors, approximately 86 million unique TCRs were held in an early data release. General study findings and limits: Researchers had no immune exposure information except CMV serostatus available. In a later analysis, V- and J-gene trimming of beta chains associated with a DCLRE1C missense variant, replicated independently.

About this clone itself: Its cognate antigen is unknown. A junction end diverges from the germline sequence, so it may reflect a read error.

In the PCR, 60 Vbeta and 13 Jbeta primers were used. TCRdb's table, derived via immunoSEQ multiplex PCR, lists solely in-frame clones and lacks some. The profile shows 90,000 to 120,000 clones, around 76% of them singletons. The CDR3 contains 15 residues. Germline CDR1 is SSHAT and CDR2 is FNYEAQ (reference sequence). The rearrangement links TRBV7-7 to TRBJ2-5; tentative D call: TRBD2 (6 bases). This TCR was sampled from a man aged 25-40 years in good health and CMV-seropositive. The source material was PBMCs. CDR3 loop: CASSLGYRGGETQYF. For the CDR3, the DNA is TGTGCTAGCAGCTTAGGCTACCGGGGAGGCGAGACCCAGTACTTC.